A selection of T cell receptor beta chains follows, all from one sample in a study of post-analysis software for immune sequencing data. TCRdb re-called the PCR reads with MiXCR, one entry per CDR3 protein. The sample contains about 680,000 distinct CDR3 sequences, around 60% of which appear only once. The material sequenced was blood. Receptors were obtained from a girl aged 2 to 9 with multiple sclerosis. CDR3s include the opening cysteine and the closing phenylalanine or tryptophan. The order of the fields is V gene, J gene, CDR3 protein.

>TRBV27|TRBJ2-1
CASSPINPYNEQFF
>TRBV6-1|TRBJ2-7
CASSSPRTGRGHEQYF
>TRBV20-1|TRBJ1-2
CSARRGTDYGYTF
>TRBV7-6|TRBJ2-3
CASSLPGAADTQYF
>TRBV12-3/TRBV12-4|TRBJ2-4
CASHPGRGLSKNIQYF
>TRBV6-5|TRBJ2-7
CASSPIYEQYF
>TRBV4-1|TRBJ2-3
CASRVSPGGTDTQYF
>TRBV7-3|TRBJ2-3
CASSALAERTDTQYF
>TRBV29-1|TRBJ1-1
CSGGQGGRTEAFF
>TRBV5-1|TRBJ2-7
CASSLLGTTYEQYF
>TRBV13|TRBJ2-1
CASRSMAGVLQNEQFF
>TRBV5-1|TRBJ1-2
CASSWGTGGSDGYTF
>TRBV10-3|TRBJ2-1
CAIGLAGGFNEQFF
>TRBV3-1|TRBJ2-1
CASSQVGAAPYNEQFF
>TRBV6-5|TRBJ2-3
CASINWISGTPFYTQYF
>TRBV3-1|TRBJ2-3
CASSYRLAGSTDTQYF
>TRBV7-6|TRBJ2-3
CASTRGGQSTDTQYF
>TRBV12-3/TRBV12-4|TRBJ2-5
CASKPSGAFQETQYF
>TRBV20-1|TRBJ1-1
CSARDTTGDFTEAFF
>TRBV20-1|TRBJ1-5
CSVGQGNDQPQHF
>TRBV20-1|TRBJ2-4
CSARHGQGFKGQYF
>TRBV29-1|TRBJ2-3
CSVESPGSTDTQYF
>TRBV6-1|TRBJ2-1
CASSGASLEQFF
>TRBV11-2|TRBJ2-1
CASSLVGGTSYNEQFF
>TRBV7-2|TRBJ2-7
CASSLRIRTGFISYEQYF
>TRBV7-9|TRBJ1-5
CASSSNGYSNQPQHF
>TRBV7-2|TRBJ2-1
CASSPPRGSPYNEQFF
>TRBV20-1|TRBJ2-1
CSASGDRGFPYNEQFF
>TRBV6-2/TRBV6-3|TRBJ2-1
CASSPFGGRSEQFF
>TRBV12-3/TRBV12-4|TRBJ1-5
CASSPDIGNQPQHF
>TRBV9|TRBJ2-1
CASSPGADYNEQFF
>TRBV6-6|TRBJ1-2
CASSYGTANYGYTF
>TRBV14|TRBJ2-3
CASSQQDAQYF
>TRBV6-1|TRBJ2-1
CASSGNLDRGRISSYNEQFF
>TRBV29-1|TRBJ1-1
CSVVAWMGTEAFF
>TRBV29-1|TRBJ2-3
CSAAPGTSGEGDTQYF
>TRBV25-1|TRBJ2-5
CASSESTAEKKYF
>TRBV11-2|TRBJ2-7
CASGGEEFKQYF
>TRBV4-1|.
CASSLLLAGAGYEQYF